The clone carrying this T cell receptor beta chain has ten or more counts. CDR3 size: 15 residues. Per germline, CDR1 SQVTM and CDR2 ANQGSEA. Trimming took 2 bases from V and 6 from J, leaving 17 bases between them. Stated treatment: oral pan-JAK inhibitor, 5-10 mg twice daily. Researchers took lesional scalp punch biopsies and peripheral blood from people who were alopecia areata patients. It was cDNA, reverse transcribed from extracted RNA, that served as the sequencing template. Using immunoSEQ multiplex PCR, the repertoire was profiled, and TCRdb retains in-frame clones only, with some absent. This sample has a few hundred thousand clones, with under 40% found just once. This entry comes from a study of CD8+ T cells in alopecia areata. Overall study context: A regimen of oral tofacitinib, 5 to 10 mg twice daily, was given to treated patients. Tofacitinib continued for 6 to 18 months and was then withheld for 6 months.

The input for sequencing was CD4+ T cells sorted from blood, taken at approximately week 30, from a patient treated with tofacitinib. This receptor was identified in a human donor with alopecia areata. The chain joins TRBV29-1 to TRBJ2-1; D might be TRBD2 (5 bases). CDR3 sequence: CSVESPGSGANEQFF. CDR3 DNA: TGCAGCGTTGAATCACCGGGATCAGGCGCCAATGAGCAGTTCTTC.